These 28 T cell receptor beta chains were all obtained from the same sample, sequenced in a study of spatial heterogeneity in lung cancer. Documented time point: sample taken at primary tumor resection. Whole RNA was taken from tumor, nontumor lung or frozen PBMC; it was then sequenced unsorted. A single record per CDR3 protein comes from TCRdb applying MiXCR to the 5' RACE reads. The table shows roughly 10,000 distinct CDR3 sequences, with roughly 6.3% occurring only once. This specimen was PBMCs, taken at surgery. The receptors originated from a male donor with early-stage non-small cell lung cancer.

With respect to this clonotype: A library made for alpha chains picked up this beta chain off target, so its size means little. This chain uses TRBV10-3 with TRBJ2-7; D may be TRBD1 (6 bases). The germline V gene encodes CDR1 ENHRY and CDR2 SYGVKD. Trimming cost V 8 bases and J 4 bases, with 9 bases left between them. This CDR3 is 11 amino acids long. Here the CDR3 reads CAIAQGYEQYF. DNA for the CDR3: TGTGCCATCGCCCAGGGGTACGAGCAGTACTTC.

As for this clonotype: A library made for alpha chains picked up this beta chain off target, so its size means little. The chain recombines TRBV5-1 with TRBJ2-2; D is possibly TRBD1 (5 bases). V lost 4 bases and J 6 bases, leaving 19 bases between the germline ends. CDR3 size: 16 residues. Germline V gene lookup returns CDR1 SGHRS and CDR2 YFSETQ. The chain's CDR3 is CASSPNAGYQSGELFF. The CDR3 DNA follows: TGCGCCAGCAGCCCGAACGCAGGGTATCAGTCCGGGGAGCTGTTTTTT.

This clonotype was seen repeatedly, ten times or more. The library was built for alpha chains, so this beta chain is an off-target read and its size means little. DNA of the CDR3: TGTGCCAGCAGCCACCGGATACAAGAGACCCAGTACTTC. It specifies CASSHRIQETQYF. The chain carries TRBV27 and TRBJ2-5, with D unclear. The germline CDR1 and CDR2 sequences are MNHEY and SMNVEV (reference sequence). Trimming took off 6 bases at V and 2 bases at J, with 10 bases between the two ends. The CDR3 totals 13 residues.

This clonotype turned up a few times. This beta chain is an unintended read in a library built for alpha chains; its size means little. The chain links TRBV7-2 to TRBJ1-1, with no clear D. Germline values: CDR1 SGHTA, CDR2 FQGNSA. CDR3 length: 15 residues. Trimming left V 1 base short and J 5 bases short, with 14 bases between. This chain's CDR3 is CASSLVGSVGTEAFF. In DNA form, the CDR3 reads TGTGCCAGCAGCTTAGTGGGCTCCGTGGGGACTGAAGCTTTCTTT.

This clonotype is categorized as medium-sized (0.01 to 0.1%). This beta chain is a stray sequence in a library constructed for alpha chains; its clone size is not meaningful. CDR3 region: CASSPGQQETQYF. CDR3 nucleotide sequence: TGTGCCAGCAGTCCCGGACAACAAGAGACCCAGTACTTC. The chain has TRBV12-3 or TRBV12-4 and TRBJ2-5; perhaps TRBD1 as D (5 bases). The CDR3 is made up of 13 amino acids. V was cut by 5 bases and J by 2 bases, with 9 bases left in between.

A few counts support this clonotype. Being off target in a library aimed at alpha chains, this beta chain has a size of little meaning. The chain has TRBV5-8 and TRBJ1-6; D is possibly TRBD1 (5 bases). CDR1 and CDR2 (germline): SGHTS, YDEGEE. V lost 4 bases and J lost 8, with 16 bases in between. This CDR3 region has 15 residues. The CDR3 reads CASSLKTEWDSPLHF. The CDR3 bases are TGTGCCAGCAGCCTGAAGACAGAGTGGGATTCACCCCTCCACTTT. The variable domain in full, with the rest retrieved from reference TRBV5-8 and TRBJ1-6, is EAGVTQSPTHLIKTRGQQATLRCSPISGHTSVYWYQQALGLGLQFLLWYDEGEERNRGNFPPRFSGRQFPNYSSELNVNALELEDSALYLCASSLKTEWDSPLHFGNGTRLTVT.

This clonotype was counted ten times or more. This beta chain is a stray sequence in a library constructed for alpha chains; its clone size is not meaningful. The chain couples TRBV27 to TRBJ2-7, with 9 nucleotides matching TRBD1. Germline V gene sequence: CDR1 MNHEY, CDR2 SMNVEV (reference sequence). This CDR3 contains 15 residues. J was trimmed by 2 bases and V by 6 bases; bases with no gene match: 8. The CDR3 DNA is TGTGCCAGCAGCCTGGTCCGGGACAGGGCCTACGAGCAGTACTTC. Translating it yields CASSLVRDRAYEQYF.

This clonotype was seen at least ten times. Little can be read into the size of this beta chain, an off-target read in a library designed for alpha chains. The chain recombines TRBV2 with TRBJ2-4; D not certain. V was cut by 3 bases and J by 5 bases, with 11 bases left in between. This CDR3 is 14 amino acids long. CDR1 is SNHLY and CDR2 is FYNNEI in the germline V gene. The CDR3: CASSEWFAENIQYF. DNA of the CDR3: TGTGCCAGCAGTGAGTGGTTCGCCGAAAACATTCAGTACTTC.

This clonotype was counted many times. With the library built for alpha chains, this beta chain is off target and its frequency is not meaningful. This chain connects TRBV28 to TRBJ2-5; D perhaps matches TRBD2 (6 bases). Trimming removed 5 bases at V and 1 base at J, with 14 bases between. CDR1 MDHEN and CDR2 SYDVKM come from the germline V gene. This CDR3 comprises 15 residues. CDR3 residues: CASSTTRGVQETQYF. In DNA, the CDR3 is TGTGCCAGCAGTACGACTAGAGGGGTCCAAGAGACCCAGTACTTC.

This clonotype is labeled as medium-sized. At one end, the junction sequence differs from germline, possibly due to a read error. This beta chain is a stray read from a library made for alpha chains; its abundance is not meaningful. J is TRBJ2-7 and V is TRBV6-2 or TRBV6-3; no clear D. The CDR3 has 13 residues. The germline gives CDR1 MNHEY, CDR2 SVGEGT. CDR3 sequence reads: CASSYANSHEQYF. DNA of the CDR3: TGTGCCAGCAGTTACGCTAACTCCCACGAGCAGTACTTC.

This clonotype was found a few times. A library prepared for alpha chains yielded this beta chain as an off-target read; its size is of little meaning. This sequence joins TRBV28 and TRBJ1-1; D is undetermined. Germline CDR1 and CDR2: MDHEN and SYDVKM. The CDR3 runs to 14 residues. The V end was cut by 5 bases, the J end by 11 bases, with 21 bases between. The CDR3, as DNA: TGTGCCAGCAGTCCAGCCCAACTGGGAGGATATGCTTTCTTT. It is translated as CASSPAQLGGYAFF.

As concerns this clonotype: This beta chain was picked up by a library intended for alpha chains and is off target, so its count carries little meaning. The gene calls are TRBV5-1 and TRBJ1-5; 8 bases map to TRBD1. The germline V gene has CDR1 SGHRS and CDR2 YFSETQ. The CDR3 spans 13 residues. The V gene end was trimmed by 5 bases and the J gene end by 5 bases; junction bases not matched to a gene: 3. The CDR3 DNA sequence: TGCGCCAGCAGGACAGGGGAAGATCAGCCCCAGCATTTT. Amino acids: CASRTGEDQPQHF.

This clonotype was observed a handful of times. A library made for alpha chains picked up this beta chain off target, so its size means little. The chain combines TRBV16 with TRBJ2-5, with D unresolved. Germline CDR1 and CDR2: KGHSY and FQNENV. Trimming took off 0 bases at V and 1 base at J, with 6 bases between the two ends. This CDR3 has 14 residues. The CDR3 is CASSQSAVQETQYF. The CDR3 nucleotides read TGTGCCAGCAGCCAATCGGCGGTCCAAGAGACCCAGTACTTC. Full variable domain (missing parts from reference TRBV16 and TRBJ2-5): GEEVAQTPKHLVRGEGQKAKLYCAPIKGHSYVFWYQQVLKNEFKFLISFQNENVFDETGMPKERFSAKCLPNSPCSLEIQATKLEDSAVYFCASSQSAVQETQYFGPGTRLLVL.

The table lists this clonotype with many counts. In a library made to pick up alpha chains, this beta chain is a stray read with a size that means little. The chain combines TRBV20-1 with TRBJ1-1; 12 bases are shared with TRBD1. The J segment lost 4 bases and the V segment lost 6 bases, leaving 6 bases of the junction unmatched. CDR1 and CDR2 from the germline V gene are DFQATT and SNEGSKA (reference sequence). This CDR3 region has 14 residues. CDR3 protein: CSAGQGAMITEAFF. In DNA, the CDR3 is TGCAGTGCGGGACAGGGGGCGATGATCACTGAAGCTTTCTTT.

This clonotype was seen repeatedly, ten times or more. Being off target in a library aimed at alpha chains, this beta chain has a size of little meaning. V gene TRBV29-1 combines with J gene TRBJ2-3; TRBD1 agrees at 8 bases. Trimming removed 5 bases from V and 1 base from J; junction bases left unmatched: 5. CDR1 and CDR2 (germline): SQVTM, ANQGSEA. The CDR3 runs to 14 residues. CDR3 bases: TGCAGCGTTCAGACAGGGGAGGGCACAGATACGCAGTATTTT. Protein: CSVQTGEGTDTQYF.

This clonotype was picked up many times. The library was prepared for alpha chains; this beta chain is a stray read, so its frequency means little. The CDR3 bases are TGTGCCACCAGGGGAACCCGAGCGGGGAATTCACCCCTCCACTTT. Its protein is CATRGTRAGNSPLHF. J is TRBJ1-6 and V is TRBV15, with unresolved D. Per the germline V gene, CDR1 is LNHNV and CDR2 is YYDKDF (reference sequence). This CDR3 has 15 residues. V lost 6 bases, J lost 7 bases, and 16 bases lay in between. The entire variable domain, with the rest obtained from reference TRBV15 and TRBJ1-6, is as follows: DAMVIQNPRYQVTQFGKPVTLSCSQTLNHNVMYWYQQKSSQAPKLLFHYYDKDFNNEADTPDNFQSRRPNTSFCFLDIRSPGLGDTAMYLCATRGTRAGNSPLHFGNGTRLTVT.

This clonotype has more than one count but fewer than ten. A library made for alpha chains picked up this beta chain off target, so its size means little. The chain's CDR3 is CASLAGVTDTQYF. CDR3 DNA: TGTGCCAGCCTAGCGGGGGTCACAGATACGCAGTATTTT. The genes are TRBV12-3 or TRBV12-4 and TRBJ2-3; 10 bases fit TRBD2. The V and J ends lost 8 bases and 2 bases, in that order; junction bases with no gene match: 1. The CDR3 has 13 residues.

This clonotype has ten or more counts. The library was built for alpha chains, so this beta chain is an off-target read and its size means little. CDR3 DNA: TGTGCCAGCGCCGCCGGGACAGGAGCCTACGAGCAGTACTTC. This gives the protein CASAAGTGAYEQYF. This rearrangement joins TRBV11-1 to TRBJ2-7, with 8 bases aligning to TRBD1. Germline assignment: CDR1 SGHAT and CDR2 FQDESV (reference sequence). V gave up 8 bases and J gave up 2 bases; unmatched junction bases: 8. The CDR3 loop spans 14 amino acids. The full variable domain, completed using reference TRBV11-1 and TRBJ2-7, is EAEVAQSPRYKITEKSQAVAFWCDPISGHATLYWYRQILGQGPELLVQFQDESVVDDSQLPKDRFSAERLKGVDSTLKIQPAELGDSAMYLCASAAGTGAYEQYFGPGTRLTVT.

This clonotype was recorded many times. This beta chain is a stray read from a library made for alpha chains; its abundance is not meaningful. The J gene is TRBJ1-3, the V gene TRBV11-3; 10 positions agree with TRBD1. With 5 bases clipped from V and 2 bases from J, the junction kept 3 bases outside the gene matches. CDR3 length: 15 residues. Germline V gene data show CDR1 as SGHNT and CDR2 as YENEEA. The CDR3 nucleotides are TGTGCCAGCAGCCCAGGACAGGGGGCTGGAAACACCATATATTTT. It codes for CASSPGQGAGNTIYF.

This clonotype was picked up many times. This beta chain appears as a stray read in a library generated for alpha chains; its size is not informative. This chain connects TRBV6-2 or TRBV6-3 to TRBJ1-1; D call uncertain. The ends were cut back, 0 bases at V and 10 bases at J, with 12 bases in the middle. Germline assignment: CDR1 MNHEY and CDR2 SVGEGT. The CDR3 has 13 residues. The CDR3 reads CASSYSFRRGAFF. The CDR3 bases are TGTGCCAGCAGTTACTCATTCCGGCGAGGAGCTTTCTTT.

This clonotype has ten or more counts. Since it is a stray read in a library aimed at alpha chains, this beta chain has a size that is not meaningful. The rearrangement uses TRBV2 and TRBJ2-1; D may be TRBD1 (7 bases). This CDR3 contains 16 residues. Germline CDR1 is SNHLY and CDR2 is FYNNEI. Trimming removed 6 bases from V and 2 bases from J, with 17 bases in between. CDR3 in DNA: TGTGCCAGCAGGGAGGGACAGCCGGGGCCCTACAATGAGCAGTTCTTC. Its translation: CASREGQPGPYNEQFF.

This clonotype came up a few times. Because this beta chain is a stray read in a library intended to capture alpha chains, its abundance should not be given much weight. The rearrangement joins TRBV20-1 to TRBJ2-7; D may be TRBD1 (7 bases). Germline V gene lookup returns CDR1 DFQATT and CDR2 SNEGSKA (reference sequence). Trimming removed 5 bases from V and 2 bases from J, with 19 bases in between. The CDR3 totals 15 residues. The CDR3 nucleotides read TGCAGTGCTCGGAGGGGGCAGTCCTTTGCCTACGAGCAGTACTTC. It codes for CSARRGQSFAYEQYF.

As to this clonotype: This beta chain is an unintended read in a library built for alpha chains; its size means little. V usage is TRBV3-1 and J usage is TRBJ2-5, with 11 bases matching TRBD2. Trimming removed 0 bases from V and 4 bases from J; junction bases left unmatched: 7. Looked up from germline, CDR1 is LGHDT and CDR2 is YNNKEL (reference sequence). The CDR3 contains 17 residues. The CDR3: CASSQDSGLAGGETQYF. In DNA form, the CDR3 reads TGTGCCAGCAGCCAAGATAGTGGCCTAGCGGGAGGAGAGACCCAGTACTTC.

This clonotype occurred a few times. At one of its ends the junction is not consistent with the germline gene, which may arise from a read error. The library was designed around alpha chains, so this beta chain is a stray read whose abundance carries little weight. The chain combines TRBV18 with TRBJ1-5; D is uncertain. The germline gives CDR1 KGHSH, CDR2 LQKENI. CDR3 length: 12 residues. The CDR3 reads CVSSRRGQPQHF. DNA for the CDR3: TGTGTCAGCTCCCGTCGGGGTCAGCCCCAGCATTTT.

A word on this clonotype: Because the library targeted alpha chains, this beta chain is an off-target read whose size means little. J is TRBJ2-3 and V is TRBV15, with 7 bases lining up with TRBD2. V dropped 5 bases and J dropped 2; count of bases not matched to a gene: 10. The CDR3 is 16 residues long. The germline V gene encodes CDR1 LNHNV and CDR2 YYDKDF (reference sequence). The CDR3: CATSRQGREPTDTQYF. CDR3 DNA: TGTGCCACCAGCCGACAAGGGAGGGAGCCCACAGATACGCAGTATTTT.

On this clonotype: Since the library was made to target alpha chains, this beta chain is a stray read and its abundance is not meaningful. The J gene is TRBJ1-5, the V gene TRBV6-6; 10 bases line up with TRBD1. Germline CDR1 reads MNHNY; CDR2 reads SVGAGI (reference sequence). The CDR3 consists of 15 residues. Trimming cost V 7 bases and J 3 bases; bases outside gene matches: 6. DNA of the CDR3: TGTGCCAGCACCCGACAGGGGGCGGACAATCAGCCCCAGCATTTT. As protein: CASTRQGADNQPQHF.

This clonotype has just a few counts. This beta chain appears as a stray read in a library generated for alpha chains; its size is not informative. V usage is TRBV23-1 and J usage is TRBJ2-5; tentatively, D is TRBD1 (7 bases). TRBV23-1 is an ORF for which the function is uncertain. The CDR3 runs 13 residues. V gave up 10 bases and J gave up 3 bases, with 15 bases separating them. The CDR3 loop is CATPDRREETQYF. The DNA of the CDR3 is TGCGCCACTCCGGACAGGAGGGAAGAGACCCAGTACTTC.

This clonotype was recorded at least ten times. A library prepared for alpha chains yielded this beta chain as an off-target read; its size is of little meaning. This chain connects TRBV11-2 to TRBJ2-7; 10 nucleotides line up with TRBD1. This CDR3 is 13 amino acids long. CDR1 is SGHAT, CDR2 FQNNGV, per germline. With V trimmed by 5 bases and J by 6 bases, 4 bases remained unmatched. CDR3 in amino acids: CASSPDRGREQYF. CDR3 DNA sequence: TGTGCCAGCAGCCCAGACAGGGGGCGCGAGCAGTACTTC.